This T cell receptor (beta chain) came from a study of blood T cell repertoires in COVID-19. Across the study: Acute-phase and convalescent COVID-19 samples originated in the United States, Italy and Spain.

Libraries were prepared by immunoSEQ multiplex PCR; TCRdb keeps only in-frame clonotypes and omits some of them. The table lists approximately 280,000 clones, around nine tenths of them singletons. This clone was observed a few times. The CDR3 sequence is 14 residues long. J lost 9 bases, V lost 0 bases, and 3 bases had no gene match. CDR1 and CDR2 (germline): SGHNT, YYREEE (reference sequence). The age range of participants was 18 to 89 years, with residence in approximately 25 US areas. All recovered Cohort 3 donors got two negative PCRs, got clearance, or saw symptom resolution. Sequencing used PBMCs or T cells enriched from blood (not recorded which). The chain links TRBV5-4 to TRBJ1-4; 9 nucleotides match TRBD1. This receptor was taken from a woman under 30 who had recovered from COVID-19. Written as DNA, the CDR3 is TGTGCCAGCAGCTTGGAGGGACAGGGTCAAAAACTGTTTTTT. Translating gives CASSLEGQGQKLFF.